Presented here are 29 T cell receptor beta chains from one specimen sequenced in a study of blood T cell repertoires in COVID-19. The table came from immunoSEQ multiplex PCR; TCRdb's copy has only in-frame clones and leaves some out. The table shows more than 13,000 clones, with about 90% occurring only once. Material for sequencing was peripheral blood. The receptors stem from a human donor in a cohort sampled during active COVID-19.

The chain has TRBV5-5 and TRBJ2-3; the match to TRBD2 covers 7 bases. CDR3 length equals 15 residues. V lost 2 bases, J lost 1 base, and 4 bases stayed unmatched. Per the germline V gene, CDR1 is SGHKS and CDR2 is YYEKEE (reference sequence). CDR3 residues: CASSFLAGRTDTQYF. Written as DNA, the CDR3 is TGTGCCAGCAGCTTTTTAGCGGGTCGCACAGATACGCAGTATTTT.

DNA of the CDR3: TGTGCCAGCAGCCAAAGCGACAGAAATCAGCCCCAGCATTTT. It is translated as CASSQSDRNQPQHF. The chain uses TRBV3-1 (or the pseudogene TRBV3-2) and TRBJ1-5, with TRBD1 as a possible D gene (5 bases). This CDR3 contains 14 residues. Germline V lookup: CDR1 LGHDT, CDR2 YNNKEL (reference sequence). The ends were cut back, 2 bases at V and 4 bases at J, with 9 bases in the middle.

The V and J genes are TRBV24-1 and TRBJ2-5; 7 bases align to TRBD1. The germline V gene encodes CDR1 KGHDR and CDR2 SFDVKD. The V gene end was trimmed by 1 base and the J gene end by 1 base; junction bases not matched to a gene: 2. The CDR3 runs 15 residues. CDR3: CATSDFSGGQETQYF. The DNA of the CDR3 is TGTGCCACCAGTGATTTCTCAGGGGGCCAAGAGACCCAGTACTTC.

This clone was observed once. The rearrangement links TRBV7-9 to TRBJ2-1; D may be TRBD1 (5 bases). Germline-derived CDR1 and CDR2 are SEHNR and FQNEAQ (reference sequence). The ends were cut back, 4 bases at V and 14 bases at J, with 15 bases in the middle. The length of the CDR3 is 12 residues. This CDR3 reads CASSWGQGEKFF. DNA for the CDR3: TGTGCCAGCAGCTGGGGTCAGGGTGAAAAGTTCTTC.

The chain links TRBV28 to TRBJ1-2, with 12 positions matching TRBD1. V gave up 7 bases and J gave up 2 bases; unmatched junction bases: 5. Looked up from germline, CDR1 is MDHEN and CDR2 is SYDVKM. This CDR3 comprises 15 residues. CDR3 region: CASIPGTGGNYGYTF. In nucleotides, the CDR3 is TGTGCCAGCATACCCGGGACAGGGGGCAACTATGGCTACACCTTC.

The chain is built from TRBV7-2 and TRBJ1-1; no clear D gene. The CDR3 sequence is 14 residues long. V was cut by 1 base and J by 5 bases, with 11 bases left in between. CDR1 is SGHTA, CDR2 FQGNSA, per germline. The CDR3 nucleotides are TGTGCCAGCAGCTTAGGCAAGGGCGGGACTGAAGCTTTCTTT. It codes for CASSLGKGGTEAFF.

CDR3 in DNA: TGTGCCAGCTCACCAGTGGTAGATGTGTTGAATGAGCAGTTCTTC. Protein: CASSPVVDVLNEQFF. The chain combines TRBV18 with TRBJ2-1; D remains unclear. This CDR3 comprises 15 residues. CDR1 is KGHSH and CDR2 is LQKENI in the germline V gene. The ends were cut back, 2 bases at V and 7 bases at J, with 15 bases in the middle. Full variable domain (missing parts from reference TRBV18 and TRBJ2-1): NAGVMQNPRHLVRRRGQEARLRCSPMKGHSHVYWYRQLPEEGLKFMVYLQKENIIDESGMPKERFSAEFPKEGPSILRIQQVVRGDSAAYFCASSPVVDVLNEQFFGPGTRLTVL.

The chain links TRBV2 to TRBJ2-1; D might be TRBD2 (5 bases). The V gene's germline CDR1 is SNHLY and CDR2 FYNNEI. This CDR3 comprises 15 residues. With 11 bases removed from V and 7 bases from J, the gap between germline ends came to 24 bases. The CDR3 loop reads CAGGTSPGPGNEQFF. The CDR3 DNA sequence: TGTGCCGGCGGCACTAGTCCGGGCCCGGGGAATGAGCAGTTCTTC.

The rearrangement joins TRBV6-1 to TRBJ1-3; D is uncertain. V was pared by 1 base and J by 4 bases, with 5 bases between. The germline CDR1 and CDR2 sequences are MNHNS and SASEGT. The CDR3 length is 13 residues. In nucleotides, the CDR3 is TGTGCCAGCAGTGAAGATCGGGGAAACACCATATATTTT. This codes for CASSEDRGNTIYF.

This chain connects TRBV24-1 to TRBJ2-5; TRBD1 matches 7 bases. Per the germline V gene, CDR1 is KGHDR and CDR2 is SFDVKD. The CDR3 has 13 amino acids. With 6 bases clipped from V and 4 bases from J, the junction kept 4 bases outside the gene matches. This CDR3 is CATSRGPGETQYF. Here the CDR3 DNA reads TGTGCCACCAGTAGGGGGCCGGGAGAGACCCAGTACTTC.

The rearrangement links TRBV19 to TRBJ2-2; possibly TRBD1 for D (6 bases). Germline CDR1 and CDR2: LNHDA and SQIVND (reference sequence). The CDR3 has 14 residues. V was shortened by 6 bases and J by 3 bases, with 11 bases between the two germline ends. Written as DNA, the CDR3 is TGTGCCAGTAGCACGGGACAAGACACCGGGGAGCTGTTTTTT. Encoded protein: CASSTGQDTGELFF.

The rearrangement joins TRBV10-3 to TRBJ2-5; tentative D call: TRBD2 (5 bases). The CDR3 is 15 residues long. Trimming took 2 bases from V and 2 from J, leaving 12 bases between them. Per germline, CDR1 ENHRY and CDR2 SYGVKD. CDR3 DNA sequence: TGTGCCATCAGTGAGCGGGGAGTCCAACAAGAGACCCAGTACTTC. Its translation: CAISERGVQQETQYF.

V and J are TRBV7-2 and TRBJ1-6; D is undetermined. This CDR3 spans 11 amino acids. The germline CDR1 and CDR2 sequences are SGHTA and FQGNSA. V was clipped by 3 bases and J by 10 bases, with 4 bases between them. DNA for the CDR3: TGTGCCAGCAGCTTCTCCTCACCCCTCCACTTT. It specifies CASSFSSPLHF.

The chain links TRBV3-1 (or the pseudogene TRBV3-2) to TRBJ2-5, with 11 bases lining up with TRBD1. The CDR3 is 16 residues long. Looked up from germline, CDR1 is LGHDT and CDR2 is YNNKEL (reference sequence). V shed 3 bases and J 4 bases; nucleotides not matched to a gene: 7. The CDR3 spells CASSQSGQGARETQYF. For the CDR3, the DNA is TGTGCCAGCAGCCAGAGCGGACAGGGGGCACGAGAGACCCAGTACTTC.

V is TRBV4-1 and J is TRBJ2-1; TRBD1 matches 11 bases. This CDR3 has 17 amino acids. Trimming cost V 0 bases and J 7 bases; bases outside gene matches: 8. Germline-derived CDR1 and CDR2 are MGHRA and YSYEKL. The CDR3 bases are TGCGCCAGCAGCCAAGACGGTCCGGGACAGGGGGGGAATGAGCAGTTCTTC. Amino acid sequence: CASSQDGPGQGGNEQFF.

This chain uses TRBV6-1 with TRBJ2-7; the D gene is possibly TRBD1 (6 bases). Trimming removed 2 bases at V and 3 bases at J, with 11 bases between. The CDR3 covers 14 residues. Per germline, CDR1 MNHNS and CDR2 SASEGT. DNA of the CDR3: TGTGCCAGCAGTGAATATTGGGGGCGCTACGAGCAGTACTTC. This codes for CASSEYWGRYEQYF.

The chain is built from TRBV6-1 and TRBJ2-2; no firm D call. The V and J ends lost 2 bases and 0 bases respectively, with 13 bases between them. The CDR3 length is 17 residues. Germline V CDR1 and CDR2: MNHNS, SASEGT. The CDR3 DNA reads TGTGCCAGCAGTGAAAGTGTTGGCCACACGAACACCGGGGAGCTGTTTTTT. Translation: CASSESVGHTNTGELFF.

This sequence joins TRBV12-5 and TRBJ2-5, with D possibly matching TRBD2 (6 bases). Deletions cut 5 bases from V and 1 base from J, with 14 bases between. This CDR3 comprises 15 residues. Germline-derived CDR1 and CDR2 are LGHNT and FRNRAP. CDR3 in amino acids: CASGGPGTGQETQYF. CDR3 bases: TGTGCTAGTGGTGGACCCGGGACTGGCCAAGAGACCCAGTACTTC.

This chain uses TRBV19 with TRBJ2-1, with a weak D call TRBD2 (5 bases). The CDR3 sequence is 17 residues long. Germline assignment: CDR1 LNHDA and CDR2 SQIVND (reference sequence). Trimming stripped 4 bases from V and 3 bases from J, with 19 bases between. The CDR3 nucleotides read TGTGCCAGTAGTACCGGAAGGGAGCGAGACTACTACAATGAGCAGTTCTTC. Amino acids: CASSTGRERDYYNEQFF.

Only one count was recorded for this clone. The CDR3 protein is CASSVGTAGKGSYNSPLHF. CDR3 coding DNA: TGTGCCAGTAGTGTCGGGACAGCCGGAAAAGGTTCCTATAATTCACCCCTCCACTTT. The V call is TRBV19, the J call TRBJ1-6; 7 nucleotides match TRBD1. V trimming: 5 bases; J trimming: 1 base; junction bases outside the gene matches: 14. CDR1 and CDR2 from the germline V gene are LNHDA and SQIVND (reference sequence). The CDR3 extends over 19 amino acids.

The chain carries TRBV28 and TRBJ1-3; D is uncertain. The CDR3 runs 17 residues. The V end was cut by 7 bases, the J end by 4 bases, with 23 bases between. Germline CDR1 and CDR2: MDHEN and SYDVKM. CDR3 in amino acids: CASIPLGRGAGGNTIYF. CDR3 nucleotides: TGTGCCAGCATCCCTCTTGGGCGGGGAGCTGGGGGAAACACCATATATTTT. Full variable domain (remainder filled in from reference TRBV28 and TRBJ1-3): DVKVTQSSRYLVKRTGEKVFLECVQDMDHENMFWYRQDPGLGLRLIYFSYDVKMKEKGDIPEGYSVSREKKERFSLILESASTNQTSMYLCASIPLGRGAGGNTIYFGEGSWLTVV.

The DNA of the CDR3 is TGTGCCAGCAGCCAGGGACAGGCGGGGACCGGGGAGCTGTTTTTT. It yields the protein CASSQGQAGTGELFF. The chain recombines TRBV7-9 with TRBJ2-2, with TRBD1 matching over 8 bases. This CDR3 is 15 amino acids long. CDR1 SEHNR and CDR2 FQNEAQ come from the germline V gene (reference sequence). V lost 5 bases to trimming and J lost 5 bases; unmatched junction nucleotides: 7.

In the case of this clone: A junction boundary mismatches the germline segment, possibly from a read error. Other nucleotide sequences in the sample specify the same CDR3. The chain uses TRBV28 and TRBJ1-5, with 9 nucleotides matching TRBD1. This CDR3 is built from 16 residues. Germline CDR1 reads MDHEN; CDR2 reads SYDVKM. CDR3 in DNA: TGTGCTAGCAGATATACCTACAGGGGGCAGAATCAGCCCCAGCATTTT. Protein sequence: CASRYTYRGQNQPQHF.

CDR3 sequence reads: CASSIGGSNYGYTF. The CDR3 DNA reads TGTGCCAGTAGTATAGGGGGCTCTAACTATGGCTACACCTTC. The rearrangement joins TRBV19 to TRBJ1-2; a possible D gene is TRBD1 (5 bases). The germline gives CDR1 LNHDA, CDR2 SQIVND (reference sequence). The V and J ends lost 1 base and 0 bases respectively, with 6 bases between them. The CDR3 consists of 14 residues.

This clone came up once. This sequence joins TRBV7-9 and TRBJ1-1; weak D call: TRBD1 (5 bases). The CDR3 covers 15 residues. The germline V gene encodes CDR1 SEHNR and CDR2 FQNEAQ (reference sequence). Trimming removed 7 bases from V and 1 base from J, with 16 bases in between. The CDR3 reads CASTPQTAKNTEAFF. The CDR3 coding sequence is TGTGCCAGCACCCCTCAGACAGCCAAGAACACTGAAGCTTTCTTT.

The rearrangement joins TRBV6-5 to TRBJ1-5; 9 bases agree with TRBD1. V shed 6 bases, J shed 4 bases, and the junction held 4 bases outside the gene matches. Germline V gene lookup returns CDR1 MNHEY and CDR2 SVGAGI. The CDR3 extends over 14 amino acids. The CDR3 sequence: CASRTGGENQPQHF. The CDR3 bases are TGTGCCAGCAGGACAGGGGGAGAAAATCAGCCCCAGCATTTT.

This chain connects TRBV28 to TRBJ2-7; 9 positions agree with TRBD1. Germline-derived CDR1 and CDR2 are MDHEN and SYDVKM. The CDR3 length is 13 residues. Trimming removed 6 bases from V and 4 bases from J; junction bases left unmatched: 4. CDR3 DNA: TGTGCCAGCAGCCGGGGACAGGGTTACGAGCAGTACTTC. This sequence encodes CASSRGQGYEQYF.

Worth noting for this clone: An end of the junction differs from the germline gene, which may be a read error. The chain recombines TRBV6-2 or TRBV6-3 with TRBJ1-2, with a weak D call TRBD1 (5 bases). The CDR3 length is 16 residues. CDR1 MNHEY and CDR2 SVGEGT come from the germline V gene. DNA of the CDR3: TGTGCCAGCAGTTACTCGGGCTCGAAGGGGAACTCTGGCTACACCTTC. This codes for CASSYSGSKGNSGYTF.

V is TRBV19 and J is TRBJ1-1; 7 positions match TRBD1. This CDR3 is 14 amino acids long. Germline loops: CDR1 LNHDA, CDR2 SQIVND (reference sequence). J gave up 2 bases and V 11 bases, and 11 bases lay outside the gene matches. The CDR3 nucleotides are TGTGCCTCAGGGATCACAGGGGTCAACACTGAAGCTTTCTTT. Translation gives CASGITGVNTEAFF. Together with reference TRBV19 and TRBJ1-1, the CDR3 gives the full variable domain: DGGITQSPKYLFRKEGQNVTLSCEQNLNHDAMYWYRQDPGQGLRLIYYSQIVNDFQKGDIAEGYSVSREKKESFPLTVTSAQKNPTAFYLCASGITGVNTEAFFGQGTRLTVV.